In this sample, the clone carrying this T cell receptor beta chain turned up once. Brentuximab vedotin exposure varied, and every patient relapsed after autologous stem cell transplantation. Complete response, partial response or progressive disease were the best responses. This specimen comes from a study of PD-1 blockade in classical Hodgkin lymphoma. Germline loops: CDR1 MNHEY, CDR2 SMNVEV (reference sequence). V lost 0 bases to trimming and J lost 10 bases, with 21 bases between them. CDR3 length: 17 amino acids. Sequencing was performed with immunoSEQ multiplex PCR; in TCRdb, only in-frame clones are kept and a portion is missing. The sample consists of around 100,000 clones, roughly 91% of them appearing once.

The rearrangement links TRBV27 to TRBJ1-4, with no clear D. The specimen was peripheral blood mononuclear cells (PBMCs), collected before the second cycle of nivolumab. This clonotype originated in a human donor with classical Hodgkin lymphoma. The CDR3 loop reads CASSLSPRWRREGKLFF. The CDR3 coding sequence is TGTGCCAGCAGTTTATCTCCCCGGTGGAGGCGAGAAGGAAAACTGTTTTTT.